The 30 T cell receptor beta chains presented below share a single source sample, sequenced in a study of T cell responses to AZD1222 COVID-19 vaccine. The protocol was immunoSEQ multiplex PCR, while the TCRdb copy is restricted to in-frame clones and leaves out a portion. This sample has 150,000 to 200,000 clones, with more than 85% found just once. The material was peripheral blood, obtained on day 0 of AZD1222 vaccination. The receptors were gathered from an adult in good health.

As to this clone: In the same sample, other DNA sequences code for this CDR3. The chain uses TRBV5-1 and TRBJ1-1; unclear D gene. Trimming removed 0 bases from V and 0 bases from J, with 3 bases in between. The CDR3 loop spans 13 amino acids. CDR1 SGHRS and CDR2 YFSETQ come from the germline V gene. The CDR3 DNA follows: TGCGCCAGCAGCTTGGGGATGAACACTGAAGCTTTCTTT. Residues: CASSLGMNTEAFF.

This sequence joins TRBV6-5 and TRBJ2-7; 12 positions match TRBD2. V was pared by 4 bases and J by 3 bases, with 4 bases of the junction left unmatched. The CDR3 length is 15 residues. Per germline, CDR1 MNHEY and CDR2 SVGAGI. The CDR3 bases are TGTGCCAGCAGTTTGACTAGCGGGGGTCTCTACGAGCAGTACTTC. Protein product: CASSLTSGGLYEQYF.

The chain combines TRBV5-1 with TRBJ1-6; 8 bases align to TRBD1. The CDR3 loop spans 13 amino acids. CDR1 and CDR2 from the germline V gene are SGHRS and YFSETQ. The J segment lost 11 bases and the V segment lost 3 bases, leaving 4 bases of the junction unmatched. For the CDR3, the DNA is TGCGCCAGCAGCTCAGGACAGGGCCCACCCCTCCACTTT. Protein: CASSSGQGPPLHF.

The J gene is TRBJ2-3, the V gene TRBV15; 10 bases are a match to TRBD2. Germline CDR1 reads LNHNV; CDR2 reads YYDKDF (reference sequence). V dropped 8 bases and J dropped 5; count of bases not matched to a gene: 13. CDR3 length: 16 amino acids. CDR3 DNA: TGTGCCACCTCCAGGAGAGCGGGGGGGCGTCTAGATACGCAGTATTTT. It encodes CATSRRAGGRLDTQYF.

Points on this clone: One end of the junction varies from germline; a read error may be responsible. The chain combines TRBV11-1 with TRBJ2-1; no firm D call. The CDR3 runs 14 residues. Germline CDR1 is SGHAT and CDR2 is FQDESV (reference sequence). Here the CDR3 reads CASKSEEEYSEQFF. The CDR3 nucleotides read TGTGCCAGCAAGTCTGAGGAAGAATACAGTGAGCAGTTCTTC.

This chain links TRBV14 with TRBJ1-6; unclear D gene. The germline V gene has CDR1 SGHDN and CDR2 FVKESK. The CDR3 spans 13 residues. Trimming shortened V by 7 bases and J by 11 bases, and 15 bases separated the two germline ends. The CDR3 spells CASTPRPGAPLHF. The CDR3 DNA reads TGTGCCAGCACCCCTCGCCCTGGGGCACCCCTCCACTTT.

This chain uses TRBV28 with TRBJ2-3; 10 bases map to TRBD2. This CDR3 has 15 amino acids. Germline lookup yields CDR1 MDHEN and CDR2 SYDVKM. Unmatched junction bases numbered 5, after V lost 6 bases and J lost 2 bases. CDR3 nucleotides: TGTGCCAGCAGGCCTAGCGGGGGACACACAGATACGCAGTATTTT. Its protein is CASRPSGGHTDTQYF.

The chain links TRBV4-1 to TRBJ2-1, with 7 bases that match TRBD2. This CDR3 has 15 residues. V trimming: 5 bases; J trimming: 4 bases; junction bases outside the gene matches: 8. The germline V gene has CDR1 MGHRA and CDR2 YSYEKL. CDR3 amino acids: CASSESTSAYNEQFF. CDR3 nucleotide sequence: TGCGCCAGCAGCGAAAGTACTAGCGCTTACAATGAGCAGTTCTTC.

In its sample, this clone was seen a few times. V usage is TRBV5-1 and J usage is TRBJ2-3; perhaps TRBD1 as D (5 bases). This CDR3 has 14 amino acids. The V end was cut by 2 bases, the J end by 3 bases, with 10 bases between. The germline CDR1 and CDR2 sequences are SGHRS and YFSETQ. The DNA for the CDR3 is TGCGCCAGCAGCTTTCAGGACAAGACAGATACGCAGTATTTT. Translated: CASSFQDKTDTQYF.

V is TRBV2 and J is TRBJ2-7; 9 bases are a match to TRBD1. V shed 7 bases, J shed 4 bases, and the junction held 11 bases outside the gene matches. The germline CDR1 and CDR2 sequences are SNHLY and FYNNEI. The CDR3 spans 15 residues. CDR3 in amino acids: CASTNGQGIGYEQYF. DNA of the CDR3: TGTGCCAGCACCAACGGACAGGGGATCGGGTACGAGCAGTACTTC.

V is TRBV6-2 or TRBV6-3 and J is TRBJ2-1; tentative D call: TRBD1 (5 bases). CDR1 and CDR2 (germline): MNHEY, SVGEGT. Between the trimmed V and J ends, which lost 2 bases and 16 bases, there was a span of 18 bases. The CDR3 is 13 amino acids. The CDR3 DNA follows: TGTGCCAGCAGTTACGGGGCGTTCCTAGAGCTTTTCTTC. Protein: CASSYGAFLELFF.

This sequence joins TRBV10-3 and TRBJ2-3; 10 bases align to TRBD2. J gave up 3 bases and V 5 bases, and 2 bases lay outside the gene matches. The CDR3 length is 14 residues. CDR1 ENHRY and CDR2 SYGVKD come from the germline V gene. CDR3 protein: CAISSTSGTDTQYF. For the CDR3, the DNA is TGTGCCATCAGTTCGACTAGCGGGACAGATACGCAGTATTTT.

For the CDR3, the DNA is TGTGCCAGCAGCCTAACGAGCGGGAGACCTACTCAAGAGACCCAGTACTTC. It yields the protein CASSLTSGRPTQETQYF. This chain connects TRBV7-8 to TRBJ2-5; 8 nucleotides align to TRBD2. V was clipped by 5 bases and J by 2 bases; unmatched bases: 13. The CDR3 loop spans 17 amino acids. Per germline, CDR1 SGHVS and CDR2 FQNEAQ. The full variable domain, its missing parts supplied by reference TRBV7-8 and TRBJ2-5, is GAGVSQSPRYKVAKRGQDVALRCDPISGHVSLFWYQQALGQGPEFLTYFQNEAQLDKSGLPSDRFFAERPEGSVSTLKIQRTQQEDSAVYLCASSLTSGRPTQETQYFGPGTRLLVL.

CDR3: CASSFGTGSFSYNSPLHF. In nucleotides, the CDR3 is TGCGCCAGCAGCTTTGGGACAGGGTCCTTCTCCTATAATTCACCCCTCCACTTT. This chain links TRBV5-1 with TRBJ1-6; 9 bases align to TRBD1. V lost 2 bases, J lost 0 bases, and 6 bases stayed unmatched. CDR3 size: 18 residues. CDR1 SGHRS and CDR2 YFSETQ come from the germline V gene.

V gene TRBV11-2 combines with J gene TRBJ1-3; the D is unclear. The V and J ends lost 0 bases and 4 bases respectively, with 10 bases between them. CDR1 and CDR2 (germline): SGHAT, FQNNGV. This CDR3 comprises 15 residues. DNA for the CDR3: TGTGCCAGCAGCTTAGATCTGGCCTCCGGAAACACCATATATTTT. This sequence encodes CASSLDLASGNTIYF.

This chain connects TRBV7-9 to TRBJ1-3, with no clear D. The germline V and J ends were trimmed by 4 bases and 0 bases, with 19 bases remaining between them. The germline CDR1 and CDR2 sequences are SEHNR and FQNEAQ (reference sequence). The CDR3 consists of 18 residues. CDR3 DNA sequence: TGTGCCAGCAGCTACGACCAATCGTCGGAAAGCTCTGGAAACACCATATATTTT. This translates into CASSYDQSSESSGNTIYF.

The chain joins TRBV30 to TRBJ2-1; D perhaps matches TRBD2 (5 bases). The length of the CDR3 is 13 residues. The V gene lost 6 bases and the J gene lost 8 bases, with 17 bases spanning the gap. Germline V lookup: CDR1 GTSNPN, CDR2 SVGIG (reference sequence). CDR3 in amino acids: CACFTSAGHEQFF. DNA for the CDR3: TGTGCCTGTTTTACTAGTGCGGGTCATGAGCAGTTCTTC.

J is TRBJ2-5 and V is TRBV6-1; D remains unclear. CDR1 and CDR2 (germline): MNHNS, SASEGT. V shed 2 bases and J shed 4 bases, with 11 bases lying between them. This CDR3 has 14 residues. CDR3 protein: CASSESAGRETQYF. CDR3 bases: TGTGCCAGCAGTGAATCGGCAGGAAGAGAGACCCAGTACTTC.

V usage is TRBV7-9 and J usage is TRBJ1-5; D is possibly TRBD1 (5 bases). The V and J ends lost 1 base and 4 bases respectively, with 14 bases between them. The CDR3 extends over 16 amino acids. Germline V lookup: CDR1 SEHNR, CDR2 FQNEAQ (reference sequence). CDR3 DNA sequence: TGTGCCAGCAGCTTAGGTGCATCACGGGGGAATCAGCCCCAGCATTTT. Amino acid sequence: CASSLGASRGNQPQHF.

Remarks on this clone: One end of the junction is discordant with germline, which a read error may explain. This chain joins TRBV7-9 and TRBJ1-4; 7 nucleotides align to TRBD1. CDR3 length: 13 residues. Germline-derived CDR1 and CDR2 are SEHNR and FQNEAQ (reference sequence). The CDR3 reads CASTLGTEEKLFF. Here the CDR3 DNA reads TGTGCCAGCACCTTAGGGACAGAAGAAAAACTGTTTTTT. Based on the CDR3 plus reference TRBV7-9 and TRBJ1-4, the full variable domain is DTGVSQNPRHKITKRGQNVTFRCDPISEHNRLYWYRQTLGQGPEFLTYFQNEAQLEKSRLLSDRFSAERPKGSFSTLEIQRTEQGDSAMYLCASTLGTEEKLFFGSGTQLSVL.

The chain couples TRBV14 to TRBJ1-2; no clear D gene. Trimming took off 1 base at V and 2 bases at J, with 8 bases between the two ends. The CDR3 sequence is 14 residues long. The germline V gene encodes CDR1 SGHDN and CDR2 FVKESK. The CDR3 coding sequence is TGTGCCAGCAGCCAAGGAGCAGGAAACTATGGCTACACCTTC. Encoded protein: CASSQGAGNYGYTF.

The chain combines TRBV18 with TRBJ1-5, with TRBD1 as a possible D gene (6 bases). Trimming pared 6 bases from V and 0 bases from J, leaving 12 bases between. This CDR3 contains 15 residues. Per germline, CDR1 KGHSH and CDR2 LQKENI. CDR3: CASSRRQDSNQPQHF. The CDR3 nucleotides are TGTGCCAGCTCCCGAAGACAGGATAGCAATCAGCCCCAGCATTTT.

The chain carries TRBV11-2 and TRBJ2-5, with TRBD1 matching over 8 bases. The CDR3 has 14 residues. Germline V gene lookup returns CDR1 SGHAT and CDR2 FQNNGV. Unmatched junction bases numbered 1, after V lost 1 base and J lost 3 bases. CDR3 amino acids: CASSLGQGKETQYF. The DNA of the CDR3 is TGTGCCAGCAGCTTAGGACAGGGGAAAGAGACCCAGTACTTC.

The chain recombines TRBV5-1 with TRBJ2-6, with D perhaps TRBD1 or TRBD2 (5 bases each). This CDR3 spans 15 amino acids. CDR1 is SGHRS, CDR2 YFSETQ, per germline. Between the trimmed V and J ends, which lost 5 bases and 3 bases, there was a span of 12 bases. The CDR3 bases are TGCGCCAGCAGATGGGGGATCAGTGGGGCCAACGTCCTGACTTTC. Translating gives CASRWGISGANVLTF. Together with reference TRBV5-1 and TRBJ2-6, the CDR3 gives the full variable domain: KAGVTQTPRYLIKTRGQQVTLSCSPISGHRSVSWYQQTPGQGLQFLFEYFSETQRNKGNFPGRFSGRQFSNSRSEMNVSTLELGDSALYLCASRWGISGANVLTFGAGSRLTVL.

This chain connects TRBV5-4 to TRBJ2-7; 7 bases match TRBD2. V lost 3 bases, J lost 2 bases, and 11 bases stayed unmatched. CDR1 and CDR2 from the germline V gene are SGHNT and YYREEE (reference sequence). This CDR3 contains 16 residues. The CDR3, as DNA: TGTGCCAGCAGCTCCCGATGGAGCGGGGTCCCCTACGAGCAGTACTTC. Protein product: CASSSRWSGVPYEQYF.

The chain joins TRBV15 to TRBJ2-5; D is unresolved. Germline loops: CDR1 LNHNV, CDR2 YYDKDF (reference sequence). The CDR3 contains 15 residues. V shed 2 bases and J shed 2 bases, with 12 bases lying between them. DNA for the CDR3: TGTGCCACCAGCAGACAAGCAAGGTGGCAAGAGACCCAGTACTTC. Its translation is CATSRQARWQETQYF.

The chain carries TRBV18 and TRBJ2-1; D possibly uses TRBD1 or TRBD2 (5 bases each). The CDR3 consists of 17 residues. CDR1 KGHSH and CDR2 LQKENI come from the germline V gene. Trimming took off 3 bases at V and 4 bases at J, with 19 bases between the two ends. This CDR3 is CASSPLTGTPDYNEQFF. The CDR3 nucleotides read TGTGCCAGCTCACCGCTGACCGGGACCCCGGATTACAATGAGCAGTTCTTC. Filled out from reference TRBV18 and TRBJ2-1, the complete variable domain reads NAGVMQNPRHLVRRRGQEARLRCSPMKGHSHVYWYRQLPEEGLKFMVYLQKENIIDESGMPKERFSAEFPKEGPSILRIQQVVRGDSAAYFCASSPLTGTPDYNEQFFGPGTRLTVL.

The CDR3 bases are TGCACCAGCAGCCAAGGGACTAGCGGGAGAAATGAGCAGTTCTTC. Its protein product is CTSSQGTSGRNEQFF. The chain is built from TRBV1 and TRBJ2-1; the tabulated D call, TRBD2, remains unverified against the DNA. TRBV1 is a pseudogene segment. CDR3 length equals 15 residues.

CDR3 sequence reads: CASRLFLAGPNLEQFF. The CDR3 DNA reads as TGTGCCAGCAGACTGTTTCTAGCGGGACCAAACTTAGAGCAGTTCTTC. This chain connects TRBV7-9 to TRBJ2-1; TRBD2 matches 9 bases. Germline assignment: CDR1 SEHNR and CDR2 FQNEAQ (reference sequence). The CDR3 extends over 16 amino acids. The J segment lost 10 bases and the V segment lost 6 bases, leaving 16 bases of the junction unmatched.

V usage is TRBV4-1 and J usage is TRBJ1-4; no definite D call. Germline V CDR1 and CDR2: MGHRA, YSYEKL. The V end was cut by 3 bases, the J end by 8 bases, with 19 bases between. The CDR3 spans 16 residues. CDR3: CASSQPREGIWEKLFF. CDR3 nucleotide sequence: TGCGCCAGCAGCCAGCCCCGAGAGGGTATATGGGAAAAACTGTTTTTT.